This T cell receptor (beta chain) originates from a study of beta chain features in type 1 diabetes. Trimming stripped 4 bases from V and 9 bases from J, with 8 bases between. The germline V gene has CDR1 SGHRS and CDR2 YFSETQ. The CDR3 is 11 residues long. This clone has just a few counts. Reverse transcription of all isolated RNA meant that expressed TCRB transcripts were sequenced. Here immunoSEQ multiplex PCR was the method, and the copy in TCRdb shows in-frame clones only, minus some. The table has 220,000 or so clones, about 63% seen once. Source material: naive CD4+ T cells from blood. The clonotype originates from a man aged 25 to 40 in good health. V and J are TRBV5-1 and TRBJ2-1; D is uncertain. CDR3 sequence (DNA): TGCGCCAGCAGCCTGGACCTTGAGCAGTTCTTC. It yields the protein CASSLDLEQFF.